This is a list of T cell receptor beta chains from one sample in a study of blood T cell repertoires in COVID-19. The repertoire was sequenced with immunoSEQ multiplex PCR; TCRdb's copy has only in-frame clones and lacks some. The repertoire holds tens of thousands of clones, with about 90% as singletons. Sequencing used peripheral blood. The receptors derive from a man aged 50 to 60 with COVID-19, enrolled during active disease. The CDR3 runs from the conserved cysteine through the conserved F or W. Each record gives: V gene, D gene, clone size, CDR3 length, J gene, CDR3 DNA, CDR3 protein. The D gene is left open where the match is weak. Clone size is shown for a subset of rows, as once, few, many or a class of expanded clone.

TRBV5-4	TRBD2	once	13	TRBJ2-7	TGTGCCAGCAGCTCAGCGGGGAGCTACGAGCAGTACTTC	CASSSAGSYEQYF
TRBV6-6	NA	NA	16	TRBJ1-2	TGTGCCAGCACCACGGGATGGACCGAGACTAACTATGGCTACACCTTC	CASTTGWTETNYGYTF
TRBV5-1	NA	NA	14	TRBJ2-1	TGCGCCAGCAGCTGGGGACAAGCGGCCGATGAGCAGTTCTTC	CASSWGQAADEQFF
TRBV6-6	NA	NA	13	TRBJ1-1	TGTGCCAGCAGCATAGACATTAACACTGAAGCTTTCTTT	CASSIDINTEAFF
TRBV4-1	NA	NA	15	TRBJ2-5	TGCGCCAGCAGCCAAGATGGTCCGGGAGAGGAGACCCAGTACTTC	CASSQDGPGEETQYF
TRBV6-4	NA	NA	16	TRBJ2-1	TGTGCCAGCAGTGACTCGGCCCAGCCGGGCTACAATGAGCAGTTCTTC	CASSDSAQPGYNEQFF
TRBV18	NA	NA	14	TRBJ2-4	TGTGCCAGCCAAGGGCAGGGTCAGATGAACATTCAGTACTTC	CASQGQGQMNIQYF
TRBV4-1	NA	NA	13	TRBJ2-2	TGCGCCGCAAGGAGGGAGAACACCGGGGAGCTGTTTTTT	CAARRENTGELFF
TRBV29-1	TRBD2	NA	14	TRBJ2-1	TGCAGCGCCGGGACTAGCAGAAACTACAATGAGCAGTTCTTC	CSAGTSRNYNEQFF
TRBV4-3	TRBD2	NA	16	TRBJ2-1	TGCGCCAGCAGCCAAGATCGAATACTAGCGGAGGATGAGCAGTTCTTC	CASSQDRILAEDEQFF
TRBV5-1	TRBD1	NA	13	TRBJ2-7	TGCGCCAGCAGCCGACAGGGATCCTACGAGCAGTACTTC	CASSRQGSYEQYF
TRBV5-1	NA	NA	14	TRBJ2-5	TGCGCCAGCAGCTTGCCAGGGGAGGGAGAGACCCAGTACTTC	CASSLPGEGETQYF
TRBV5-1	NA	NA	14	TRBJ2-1	TGCGCCAGCAGCTTGGAAGGAGGAGGGGATGAGCAGTTCTTC	CASSLEGGGDEQFF
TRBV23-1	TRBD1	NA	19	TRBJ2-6	TGCGCCAGCAGTCAATCTCTCGGGACAGGTTTATCTGGGGCCAACGTCCTGACTTTC	CASSQSLGTGLSGANVLTF
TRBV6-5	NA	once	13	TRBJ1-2	TGTGCCAGCAGTCTCAGGGTCTGGTATGGCTACACCTTC	CASSLRVWYGYTF
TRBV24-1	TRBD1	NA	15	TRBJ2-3	TGTGCCACCAGTGACTGGACAGGGGGCACAGATACGCAGTATTTT	CATSDWTGGTDTQYF
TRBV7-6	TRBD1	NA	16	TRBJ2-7	TGTGCCAGCAGCTTAGCGCGACTGGGACAGGGTAACGAGCAGTACTTC	CASSLARLGQGNEQYF
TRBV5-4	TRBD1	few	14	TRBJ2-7	TGTGCCAGCAGCCAAGGGGACAGTTCCTACGAGCAGTACTTC	CASSQGDSSYEQYF
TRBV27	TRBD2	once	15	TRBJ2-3	TGTGCCAGCAGCCCAACTAGCGGGAATGCAGATACGCAGTATTTT	CASSPTSGNADTQYF
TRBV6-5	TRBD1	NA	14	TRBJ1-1	TGTGCCAGCACCCCGACAGGGTGGGGCACTGAAGCTTTCTTT	CASTPTGWGTEAFF
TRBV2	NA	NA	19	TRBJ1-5	TGTGCCAGCAGTGATTTTGGGGGGTATGGGGTTATAGGCAATCAGCCCCAGCATTTT	CASSDFGGYGVIGNQPQHF
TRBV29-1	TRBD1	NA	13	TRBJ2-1	TGCAGCGTTCCGGGACAGGGATACAATGAGCAGTTCTTC	CSVPGQGYNEQFF
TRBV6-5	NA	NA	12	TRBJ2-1	TGTGCCAGCCACAGGGCCCACAATGAGCAGTTCTTC	CASHRAHNEQFF
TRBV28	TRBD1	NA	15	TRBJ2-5	TGTGCCAGCAGTTTATGGAGGACAGGGAGAGAGACCCAGTACTTC	CASSLWRTGRETQYF
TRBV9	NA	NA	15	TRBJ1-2	TGTGCCAGCAGCGTTGACGGGGGGCGCGACTATGGCTACACCTTC	CASSVDGGRDYGYTF
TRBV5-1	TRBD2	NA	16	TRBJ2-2	TGCGCCAGCAGCTTCTGGTTAGCGGGGAACACCGGGGAGCTGTTTTTT	CASSFWLAGNTGELFF